This T cell receptor (beta chain) was observed in a study of regulatory T cells in long-lasting Graves disease. Study context: The term persistent Graves' disease signified upward of 5 years on antithyroid drugs with positive TSH receptor antibodies. Notes on the study in general: Persistent Graves' patients showed less TCR diversity than newly diagnosed ones. It was in persistent disease that TRBV28, TRBJ1-2 and TRBJ2-5 were favored.

Arm-PCR of CDR3 regions with iRepertoire HTBI primers generated TCR beta libraries. A single record per CDR3 protein comes from TCRdb applying MiXCR to the multiplex PCR reads. The sample has 400,000 to 450,000 distinct CDR3 sequences, about 20% seen once; the top ten hold roughly 26%. CDR1 and CDR2 (germline): MDHEN, SYDVKM. This CDR3 contains 14 residues. Trimming at V came to 3 bases and at J to 5 bases, leaving 6 bases not matched to a gene. Described time point: persistent/refractory GD, antithyroid drugs over 5 years with positive TRAb. Isolated PBMC RNA provided the starting material for the TCR library. With EDTA tubes as the receptacles, approximately 10 milliliters of peripheral blood were drawn. With respect to this clonotype: Its antigen remains unknown.

The TCR sequence derives from a female donor with Graves disease. The sample was peripheral blood mononuclear cells (PBMCs), taken when the disease was refractory, from a patient treated with antithyroid drugs. V usage is TRBV28 and J usage is TRBJ1-2, with 7 bases aligning to TRBD1. CDR3 DNA: TGTGCCAGCAGTTTGGGGACAGAAAAATATGGCTACACCTTC. Its translation: CASSLGTEKYGYTF.